This T cell receptor (beta chain) stems from a study of blood T cell repertoires in COVID-19. Only in-frame clones appear in the TCRdb table, and some are missing; sequencing was by immunoSEQ multiplex PCR. The data show 180,000 or so clones, about 80% seen once. Losses at the gene ends were 8 bases for V and 6 bases for J; bases not matched to a gene: 12. CDR1 is MNHEY and CDR2 is SVGAGI in the germline V gene. CDR3 length: 14 amino acids. This clone was seen only a few times. This sequence was found in a human donor with acute or convalescent COVID-19. The donor label of this sample is uncertain. The chain uses TRBV6-5 and TRBJ1-2, with 7 positions matching TRBD1. The specimen was peripheral blood. For the CDR3, the DNA is TGTGCCAGCGGGTACAGGGGTGGCGCAGATGGCTACACCTTC. It encodes CASGYRGGADGYTF.